This TCR beta chain was sequenced during a study of human T cells and chemical hapten exposure (dated by TCRdb to the early 2020s). Regarding the complete study: For sensitization, 2% DPC in acetone was applied to a roughly 2 cm by roughly 2 cm area of upper inner arm skin. Weekly therapeutic DPC doses were additionally applied to the scalp of patients throughout the roughly 25-week study period. Patch testing was done on the upper back using Finn chambers containing 0.01% DPC, and results were scored after 6 days according to International Contact Dermatitis Research Group standards. Alopecia areata with under or over 50% scalp involvement, alopecia totalis and alopecia universalis were represented in the patient cohort, which was mostly female. Libraries were combined into a pool for sequencing, and differences in TCR yield between samples came mainly from small differences in library volumes within the pool. Peripheral blood TCR repertoire changes were tracked in vivo in alopecia patients during primary and secondary sensitization to the hapten diphenylcyclopropenone (DPC). Blood samples were taken from patients before sensitization (week 0) and then at 2, 6 and about 24 weeks after DPC sensitization. About 28 alopecia patients gave blood for TCR sequencing at one to four time points (pre-sensitization, 2, 6 and 24 weeks).

This clonotype was observed many times. Its antigen has not been determined. No base qualities exist here, and no much larger clone lies one base off it. Findings and caveats that apply to the study as a whole: A positive correlation was found between the number of PT1 expanded TCRs and patch test score, with significance reached at thresholds 8, 16 and 32 but not 4. Significantly more large CDR3 similarity clusters were formed by expanded TCRs than by pre-sensitization or healthy control sets, consistent with antigen-driven responses. Alopecia, a presumed autoimmune disease, was present in all patients, so the immune response of the patients might differ from that of healthy individuals. After repeated subsampling, changes were observed in the strength of the expansion versus patch-test correlation and in the threshold at which the correlation became significant. DPC sensitization did not change the number of TCRs with a frequency above 1 in 1000, and there was no evidence of changes in global repertoire structure.

Receptor libraries were prepared by RACE. The sequencer was a NextSeq 500. During library preparation, unique molecular identifiers were attached to individual cDNA molecules so that TCRs could be counted in a quantitative, reproducible way. Each blood RNA sample was used to sequence both TCR alpha and TCR beta chains. Per the source publication's procedure: Samples had a median of roughly 91,000 TCRs, with a range from roughly 23,224 to 750,000. V, J and CDR3 annotation of the TCR reads was performed with the Decombinator software suite. To make PS versus PT1 abundance plots, every sample was subsampled to the same number of TCRs (28,000). Expanded TCRs were defined as absent before sensitization and observed at least eight times at the 2-week time point. TCRdb reworked the public reads: Q25 trimming with fastp, MiXCR clone assembly, productive beta chains retained. Duplicate CDR3 protein sequences are folded into a single record with the most common DNA and genes. The V and J calls and clone size come from TCRdb's table, not from the authors' own analysis. The sample has more than 55,000 distinct CDR3 sequences on record, approximately 9.4% of them singletons. The ten most abundant clones make up over 3% of the sample.

From the cysteine through the phenylalanine, the CDR3 covers 9 amino acids. Here the CDR3 DNA is all that survives: 27 bases in frame from base 1. Deletion took 8 bases off V and 7 bases off J, with a span of 6 bases between the germline ends. The germline V gene supplies CDR1 MNHEY and CDR2 SVGEGT. Per the publication, the time point label means: patch test 1, 2 weeks after DPC sensitization. Interpreted using the paper, the treatment or condition label stands for: therapeutic diphenylcyclopropenone sensitization with weekly scalp DPC. At every patch-test visit, the blood draw took place before the patch test was put on. To be eligible, patients had to be aged 18 to 70, diagnosed with alopecia and judged suitable for DPC therapy, while pregnant patients were excluded. Unfractionated whole blood was collected in Tempus Blood RNA tubes, and total RNA was extracted from that blood.

The TCR sequence derives from a woman in her forties with alopecia areata. Some clones in this sample may be carry-over from other donors' samples. The specimen comprised whole blood, sampled in connection with sensitization to the hapten diphenylcyclopropenone (DPC). The sequence is built from TRBV6-2 or TRBV6-3 and TRBJ2-7; possibly the D gene is TRBD2, per 6 matching bases. The DNA reads as follows: TGTGCCAGCGGGAGGGAGCAGTACTTC. Its protein reads: CASGREQYF.